This record concerns one TCR beta chain sequence. The assay was immunoSEQ multiplex PCR, and TCRdb's table has in-frame clones only and misses some. This repertoire shows approximately 47,000 clones, approximately 90% found once; its top ten account for around 3%. In germline, CDR1 is SGHTS, CDR2 YDEGEE. Trimming cost V 1 base and J 4 bases, with 14 bases left between them. CDR3 size: 15 residues. The sample is drawn from a study of blood T cell repertoires in COVID-19. Material for sequencing was peripheral blood. The TCR originated in a woman over 75 with COVID-19, enrolled during active disease. V and J are TRBV5-8 and TRBJ1-2, with D perhaps TRBD1 (5 bases). CDR3 residues: CASSLWGTSIYGYTF. CDR3 nucleotide sequence: TGTGCCAGCAGCTTGTGGGGGACTTCGATCTATGGCTACACCTTC.